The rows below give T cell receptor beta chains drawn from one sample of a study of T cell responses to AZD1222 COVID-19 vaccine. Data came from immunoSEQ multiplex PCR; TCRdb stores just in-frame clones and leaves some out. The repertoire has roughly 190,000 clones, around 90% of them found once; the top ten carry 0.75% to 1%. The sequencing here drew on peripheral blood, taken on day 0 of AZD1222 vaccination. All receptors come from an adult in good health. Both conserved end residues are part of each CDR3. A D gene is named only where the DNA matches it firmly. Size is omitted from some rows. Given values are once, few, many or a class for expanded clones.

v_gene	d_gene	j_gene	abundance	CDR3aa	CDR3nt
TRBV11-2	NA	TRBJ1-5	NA	CASSSAGGGKGPNQPQHF	TGTGCCAGCAGCTCGGCGGGGGGTGGGAAAGGCCCGAATCAGCCCCAGCATTTT
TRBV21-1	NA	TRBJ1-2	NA	CASSKEGDREEANYGYTF	TGTGCCAGCAGCAAAGAGGGGGACAGGGAGGAGGCAAACTATGGCTACACCTTC
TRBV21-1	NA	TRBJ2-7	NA	CASSNHHHRFMDEQYF	TGTGCCAGCAGCAACCACCACCACAGGTTTATGGACGAGCAGTACTTC
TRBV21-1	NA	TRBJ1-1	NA	CASSKDSGRGSMNTEAFF	TGTGCCAGCAGCAAAGACTCGGGCAGGGGGTCGATGAACACTGAAGCTTTCTTT
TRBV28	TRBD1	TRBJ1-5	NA	CASSLWQGSGKGAYSNQPQHF	TGTGCCAGCAGTTTATGGCAAGGGTCGGGGAAGGGGGCTTATAGCAATCAGCCCCAGCATTTT
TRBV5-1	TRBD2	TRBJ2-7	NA	CASSSTSGSTEQYF	TGCGCCAGCAGCTCAACTAGCGGGAGCACCGAGCAGTACTTC
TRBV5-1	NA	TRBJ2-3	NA	CASSSGDHTQYF	TGCGCCAGCAGCTCCGGTGACCATACGCAGTATTTT
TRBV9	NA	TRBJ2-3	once	CASSGGAQGTQYF	TGTGCCAGCAGCGGGGGGGCCCAGGGTACGCAGTATTTT
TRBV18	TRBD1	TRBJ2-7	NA	CASSPGTVSYEQYF	TGTGCCAGCTCACCGGGGACAGTTTCCTACGAGCAGTACTTC
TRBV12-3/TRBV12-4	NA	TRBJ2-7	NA	CASSLAARYEQYF	TGTGCCAGCAGTTTGGCAGCCCGATACGAGCAGTACTTC
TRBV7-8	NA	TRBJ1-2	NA	CASSLGGAGGYTF	TGTGCCAGCAGCTTAGGGGGGGCGGGTGGCTACACCTTC
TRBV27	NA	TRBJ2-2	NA	CASSLFPGANTGELFF	TGTGCCAGCAGTTTATTTCCCGGGGCGAACACCGGGGAGCTGTTTTTT
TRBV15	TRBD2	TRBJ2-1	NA	CATSSPLAGVYNEQFF	TGTGCCACCAGCAGCCCCCTGGCGGGAGTTTACAATGAGCAGTTCTTC
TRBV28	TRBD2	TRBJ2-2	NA	CASTMLGTSGRTGELFF	TGTGCCAGCACGATGTTAGGTACTAGCGGGAGGACCGGGGAGCTGTTTTTT
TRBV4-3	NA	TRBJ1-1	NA	CASSQDWNGNTEAFF	TGCGCCAGCAGCCAAGATTGGAACGGGAACACTGAAGCTTTCTTT
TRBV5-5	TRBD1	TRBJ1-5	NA	CASTLETGPNQPQHF	TGTGCCAGCACCCTAGAGACAGGGCCCAATCAGCCCCAGCATTTT
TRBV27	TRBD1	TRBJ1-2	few	CASSPETGVGGYTF	TGTGCCAGCAGTCCCGAGACAGGGGTGGGTGGCTACACCTTC
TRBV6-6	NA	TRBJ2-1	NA	CASTDSPSYNEQFF	TGTGCCAGCACCGACAGTCCGTCCTACAATGAGCAGTTCTTC
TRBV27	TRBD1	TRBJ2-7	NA	CASSLSQGSSYEQYF	TGTGCCAGCAGTTTGTCACAGGGGAGCTCCTACGAGCAGTACTTC
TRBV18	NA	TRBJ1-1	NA	CASSRSPGRGYMNTEAFF	TGTGCCAGCTCACGGAGTCCAGGGAGGGGATACATGAACACTGAAGCTTTCTTT
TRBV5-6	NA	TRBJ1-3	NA	CASSLRGHTIYF	TGTGCCAGCAGCTTGCGGGGTCACACCATATATTTT
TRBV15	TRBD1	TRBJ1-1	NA	CATSRDQGADTEAFF	TGTGCCACCAGCAGAGATCAGGGGGCAGACACTGAAGCTTTCTTT
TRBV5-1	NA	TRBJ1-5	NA	CASSLAFGQPQHF	TGCGCCAGCAGCTTGGCGTTCGGTCAGCCCCAGCATTTT
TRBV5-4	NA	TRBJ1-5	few	CASSLKGYNQPQHF	TGTGCCAGCAGCTTGAAAGGGTACAATCAGCCCCAGCATTTT
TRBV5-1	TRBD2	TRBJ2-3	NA	CASSLRAGGPGTDTQYF	TGCGCCAGCAGCTTGCGGGCGGGAGGGCCGGGCACAGATACGCAGTATTTT
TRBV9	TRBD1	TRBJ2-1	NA	CASSVALPGQGHNEQFF	TGTGCCAGCAGCGTAGCCCTCCCGGGACAGGGCCACAATGAGCAGTTCTTC
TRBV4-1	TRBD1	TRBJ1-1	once	CASSQDRDRAELNTEAFF	TGCGCCAGCAGCCAAGATAGGGACAGGGCCGAACTGAACACTGAAGCTTTCTTT